This paragraph covers one T cell receptor (beta chain) sequence. The sample comes from a study of blood T cell repertoires in COVID-19. Study in general: COVID-19 samples collected from the United States, Italy and Spain covered acute and convalescent phases. T cells, B-cell-depleted T cells, or PBMCs provided the cDNA or gDNA that served as material.

Seattle enrolled patients during active infection and tracked them longitudinally. V lost 2 bases and J lost 1; bases outside the gene matches: 6. Per the germline V gene, CDR1 is MNHNY and CDR2 is SVGAGI (reference sequence). This CDR3 comprises 16 residues. Per the authors' pipeline: From reference gene primer amplification, estimates of nucleated cell counts were derived. Repertoires were generated with immunoSEQ multiplex PCR, while TCRdb's copy carries only in-frame clones and drops some. Clone size and V and J calls were adopted from that table, with D and trimming inferred from the DNA. The sample has 150,000 to 200,000 clones, around 87% seen once.

The V and J genes are TRBV6-6 and TRBJ1-1; the match to TRBD1 covers 8 bases. The sequencing sample was made of peripheral blood. The sequence was collected from a woman in her 70s with COVID-19, enrolled during active disease. In DNA, the CDR3 is TGTGCCAGCAGTTACAGAATCGACAGGGGGAACACTGAAGCTTTCTTT. This gives the protein CASSYRIDRGNTEAFF.